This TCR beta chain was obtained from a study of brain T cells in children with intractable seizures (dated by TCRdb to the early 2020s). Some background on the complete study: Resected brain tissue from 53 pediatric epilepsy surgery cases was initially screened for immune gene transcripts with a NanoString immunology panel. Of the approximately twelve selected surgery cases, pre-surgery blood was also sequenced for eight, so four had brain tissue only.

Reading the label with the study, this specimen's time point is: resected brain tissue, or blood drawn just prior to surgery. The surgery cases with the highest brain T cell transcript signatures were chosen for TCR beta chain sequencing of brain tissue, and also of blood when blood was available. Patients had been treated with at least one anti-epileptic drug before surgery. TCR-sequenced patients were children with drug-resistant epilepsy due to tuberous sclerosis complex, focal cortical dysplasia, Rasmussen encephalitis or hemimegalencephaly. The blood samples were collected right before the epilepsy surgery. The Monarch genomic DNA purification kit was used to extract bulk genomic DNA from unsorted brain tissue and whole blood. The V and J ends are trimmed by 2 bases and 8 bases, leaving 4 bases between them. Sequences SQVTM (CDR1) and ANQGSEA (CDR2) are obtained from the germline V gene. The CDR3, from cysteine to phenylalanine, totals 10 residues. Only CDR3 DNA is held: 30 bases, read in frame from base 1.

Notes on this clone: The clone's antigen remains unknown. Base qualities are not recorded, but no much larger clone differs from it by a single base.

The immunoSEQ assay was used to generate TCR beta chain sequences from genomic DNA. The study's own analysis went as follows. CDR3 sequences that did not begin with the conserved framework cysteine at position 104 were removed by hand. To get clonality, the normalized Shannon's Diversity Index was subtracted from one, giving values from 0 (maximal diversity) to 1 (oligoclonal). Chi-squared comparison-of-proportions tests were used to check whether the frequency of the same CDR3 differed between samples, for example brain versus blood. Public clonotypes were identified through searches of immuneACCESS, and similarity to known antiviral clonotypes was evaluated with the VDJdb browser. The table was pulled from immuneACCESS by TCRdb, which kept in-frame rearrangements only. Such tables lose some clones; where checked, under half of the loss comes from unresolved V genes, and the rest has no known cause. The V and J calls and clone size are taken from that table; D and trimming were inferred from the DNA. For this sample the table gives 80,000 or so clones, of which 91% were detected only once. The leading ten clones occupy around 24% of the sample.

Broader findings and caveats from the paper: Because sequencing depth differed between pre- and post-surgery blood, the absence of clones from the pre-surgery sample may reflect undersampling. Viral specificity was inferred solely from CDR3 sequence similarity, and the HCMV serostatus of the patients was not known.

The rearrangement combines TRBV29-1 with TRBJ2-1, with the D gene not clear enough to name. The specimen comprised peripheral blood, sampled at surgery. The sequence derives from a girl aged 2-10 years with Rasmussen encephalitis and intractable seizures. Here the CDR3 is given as CSVERDEQFF. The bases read TGCAGCGTTGAAAGGGATGAGCAGTTCTTC.